These 9 T cell receptor beta chains originate from one sample sequenced in a study of OX40 agonist ivuxolimab in advanced cancers. Profiled with immunoSEQ multiplex PCR; TCRdb holds only in-frame clones, not every one. The sample holds tens of thousands of clones, 75% to 90% seen once. The material sequenced was CD4+ or CD8+ T cells sorted from blood, taken in a trial of the OX40 agonist ivuxolimab. These TCRs come from an adult with an advanced solid tumor such as melanoma, head and neck, liver or kidney cancer.

The chain links TRBV4-1 to TRBJ2-3, with a tentative D call TRBD2 (6 bases). From germline, CDR1 is MGHRA and CDR2 YSYEKL. The CDR3 totals 17 residues. V was pared by 1 base and J by 9 bases, with 23 bases between. CDR3 DNA sequence: TGCGCCAGCAGCCAAGCCCCGCCGAGCCCAAGGAGGGAAACGCAGTATTTT. This encodes CASSQAPPSPRRETQYF.

This clone was recorded once. As DNA, the CDR3 is TGTGCCAGCAGCTTAGTTCCCTTGGCCCAGTACTTC. It encodes CASSLVPLAQYF. The rearrangement joins TRBV7-9 to TRBJ2-5; no clear D gene. Germline V lookup: CDR1 SEHNR, CDR2 FQNEAQ (reference sequence). The ends were cut back, 1 base at V and 9 bases at J, with 9 bases in the middle. The CDR3 consists of 12 residues.

This chain joins TRBV6-5 and TRBJ2-7; D unclear. CDR1 is MNHEY, CDR2 SVGAGI, per germline. The CDR3 totals 14 residues. Trimming stripped 4 bases from V and 1 base from J, with 11 bases between. CDR3: CASSSLDGSYEQYF. The CDR3 DNA sequence: TGTGCCAGCAGTTCCCTTGACGGGTCCTACGAGCAGTACTTC.

V and J are TRBV6-6 and TRBJ2-5; D gene uncertain. CDR1 and CDR2 (germline): MNHNY, SVGAGI (reference sequence). The CDR3 sequence is 11 residues long. The V end was cut by 7 bases, the J end by 4 bases, with 7 bases between. The CDR3 loop reads CASTNGETQYF. The CDR3 DNA reads TGTGCCAGCACAAATGGAGAGACCCAGTACTTC.

This chain connects TRBV2 to TRBJ2-1; weak D call: TRBD2 (5 bases). This CDR3 is built from 12 residues. The ends were cut back, 3 bases at V and 14 bases at J, with 14 bases in the middle. Germline assignment: CDR1 SNHLY and CDR2 FYNNEI. CDR3 sequence reads: CASSEGAYLKFF. In DNA form, the CDR3 reads TGTGCCAGCAGTGAGGGAGCCTACCTAAAGTTCTTC.

The chain recombines TRBV27 with TRBJ1-2; no clear D gene. V was cut by 4 bases and J by 1 base, with 7 bases left in between. Germline CDR1 is MNHEY and CDR2 is SMNVEV (reference sequence). The CDR3 runs to 13 residues. The CDR3 loop is CASSSSHNYGYTF. The CDR3 region has the DNA TGTGCCAGCAGTTCAAGCCATAACTATGGCTACACCTTC.

The rearrangement links TRBV5-1 to TRBJ1-2; 9 bases match TRBD1. CDR1 is SGHRS, CDR2 YFSETQ, per germline. Trimming at V came to 3 bases and at J to 8 bases, leaving 5 bases not matched to a gene. The CDR3 has 13 residues. In DNA form, the CDR3 reads TGCGCCAGCAGCTGGGGACAGGGCGGGGGCTACACCTTC. Protein product: CASSWGQGGGYTF.

This clone was detected only a few times. The J gene is TRBJ1-1, the V gene TRBV5-4, with 9 bases fitting TRBD1. The junction had 6 bases not matched to a gene; V was cut back by 2 bases and J by 10 bases. Looked up from germline, CDR1 is SGHNT and CDR2 is YYREEE (reference sequence). This CDR3 spans 13 amino acids. The CDR3 spells CASSFRDRDGAFF. The CDR3 bases are TGTGCCAGCAGCTTCCGGGACAGGGATGGAGCTTTCTTT.

The chain has TRBV5-6 and TRBJ1-1, with D unresolved. CDR1 and CDR2 (germline): SGHDT, YYEEEE. The V end lost 0 bases, the J end lost 0 bases, and 9 bases lay between the germline ends. The length of the CDR3 is 15 residues. In DNA, the CDR3 is TGTGCCAGCAGCTTGGGTTGGGGTATGAACACTGAAGCTTTCTTT. It encodes CASSLGWGMNTEAFF. Full variable domain (outside the CDR3, taken from reference TRBV5-6 and TRBJ1-1): DAGVTQSPTHLIKTRGQQVTLRCSPKSGHDTVSWYQQALGQGPQFIFQYYEEEERQRGNFPDRFSGHQFPNYSSELNVNALLLGDSALYLCASSLGWGMNTEAFFGQGTRLTVV.